This TCR beta chain was documented in a study of beta chain features in type 1 diabetes. Purity (above 95%) was reached by all sorted populations. Comments on this clone: Its antigen remains unknown. The limits of the CDR3 on the DNA are not certain, so only TCRdb's listed CDR3 is given.

Sequenced material consisted of expressed TCRB transcripts (all of the isolated RNA was reverse transcribed). Method: immunoSEQ multiplex PCR; TCRdb's copy keeps in-frame clones and lacks some. The sample lists a few hundred thousand clones, roughly 13% occurring once. Study-level results: Moderately but significantly shorter TCRB CDR3s were found in Type 1 diabetes patients in all four CD4+ subsets.

Termini included, the CDR3 measures 18 amino acids. The germline V gene encodes CDR1 KGHSH and CDR2 LQKENI. Sequenced input: naive CD4+ T cells from blood. The chain couples TRBV18 to TRBJ2-2; TRBD2, as called in the table, went unchecked against the DNA. This clonotype was obtained from a woman aged 18-29 years with type 1 diabetes. CDR3: CASSPYRLAGLRAGELFF.